This passage covers 21 T cell receptor beta chains from one sample sequenced in a study of shared clonotypes between healthy human individuals. Repertoires were generated with immunoSEQ multiplex PCR, while TCRdb's copy carries only in-frame clones and drops some. The repertoire consists of 800,000 to 1,200,000 clones, with 75% to 85% occurring once and the leading ten covering approximately 0.5%. The specimen sequenced was memory CD4+ T cells from PBMCs. Subset denoted: CD45RA-negative fraction. The receptor set was obtained from a man aged 18 to 29 in good health. Some clones in this sample may be carry-over from other donors' samples.

This clone was observed at least ten times. The chain carries TRBV7-2 and TRBJ1-3, with 7 bases identical to TRBD1. This CDR3 region has 15 residues. The V gene end was trimmed by 5 bases and the J gene end by 4 bases; junction bases not matched to a gene: 8. Per the germline V gene, CDR1 is SGHTA and CDR2 is FQGNSA. The CDR3 loop reads CASSARQGSGNTIYF. As DNA, the CDR3 is TGTGCCAGCAGCGCCCGACAGGGTTCAGGAAACACCATATATTTT. Variable domain in full (rest from reference TRBV7-2 and TRBJ1-3): GAGVSQSPSNKVTEKGKDVELRCDPISGHTALYWYRQSLGQGLEFLIYFQGNSAPDKSGLPSDRFSAERTGGSVSTLTIQRTQQEDSAVYLCASSARQGSGNTIYFGEGSWLTVV.

This clone was detected a few times. The chain carries TRBV7-9 and TRBJ1-2, with D hard to call. The CDR3 extends over 14 amino acids. Deletions cut 4 bases from V and 1 base from J, with 10 bases between. Per germline, CDR1 SEHNR and CDR2 FQNEAQ (reference sequence). In DNA, the CDR3 is TGTGCCAGCAGCTACCGAGGCAGTAACTATGGCTACACCTTC. Its protein product is CASSYRGSNYGYTF.

This chain joins TRBV5-8 and TRBJ1-2; D unclear. This CDR3 is built from 13 residues. CDR1 and CDR2 from the germline V gene are SGHTS and YDEGEE. Trimming left V 1 base short and J 6 bases short, with 10 bases between. The CDR3 here is CASSLKARDGYTF. Here the CDR3 DNA reads TGTGCCAGCAGCTTGAAGGCTCGAGATGGCTACACCTTC.

In its sample, this clone was seen a few times. This chain joins TRBV28 and TRBJ2-7; 7 bases are shared with TRBD1. CDR3 length: 15 residues. The germline CDR1 and CDR2 sequences are MDHEN and SYDVKM. J was trimmed by 4 bases and V by 6 bases; bases with no gene match: 12. The chain's CDR3 is CASRPYRGSLYEQYF. The CDR3 DNA sequence: TGTGCCAGCAGGCCCTACAGGGGATCCCTGTACGAGCAGTACTTC.

This clone has more than one count but fewer than ten. CDR3: CASSLNGFQPQHF. The CDR3 nucleotides are TGTGCCAGCAGCTTGAACGGTTTCCAGCCCCAGCATTTT. The chain combines TRBV7-2 with TRBJ1-5; the D is unclear. The V and J ends lost 3 bases and 7 bases respectively, with 10 bases between them. The CDR3 is 13 amino acids. Germline V gives CDR1 SGHTA, CDR2 FQGNSA. Based on the CDR3 plus reference TRBV7-2 and TRBJ1-5, the full variable domain is GAGVSQSPSNKVTEKGKDVELRCDPISGHTALYWYRQSLGQGLEFLIYFQGNSAPDKSGLPSDRFSAERTGGSVSTLTIQRTQQEDSAVYLCASSLNGFQPQHFGDGTRLSIL.

The V and J genes are TRBV5-1 and TRBJ2-3; D is unclear. The CDR3 runs 14 residues. Deletions cut 2 bases from V and 5 bases from J, with 12 bases between. CDR1 SGHRS and CDR2 YFSETQ come from the germline V gene. Written as DNA, the CDR3 is TGCGCCAGCAGCTTCGCCGGTGGTCAAGATACGCAGTATTTT. Translated: CASSFAGGQDTQYF.

The rearrangement uses TRBV7-9 and TRBJ1-1; maybe TRBD1 (5 bases). In germline, CDR1 is SEHNR, CDR2 FQNEAQ (reference sequence). V lost 7 bases and J 8 bases, leaving 14 bases between the germline ends. This CDR3 contains 12 residues. In nucleotides, the CDR3 is TGTGCCAGCACCATAAGGTGGGGGGAAGCTTTCTTT. It specifies CASTIRWGEAFF.

The gene calls are TRBV7-9 and TRBJ2-3; D unresolved. Germline V lookup: CDR1 SEHNR, CDR2 FQNEAQ (reference sequence). The CDR3 is made up of 12 amino acids. V was pared by 1 base and J by 10 bases, with 9 bases between. The DNA for the CDR3 is TGTGCCAGCAGCTTAGAATCAACGGCGCAGTATTTT. The encoded protein is CASSLESTAQYF.

This clone was seen just once. The chain uses TRBV19 and TRBJ2-3, with TRBD1 as a possible D gene (6 bases). The CDR3 consists of 13 residues. Germline-derived CDR1 and CDR2 are LNHDA and SQIVND (reference sequence). V gave up 7 bases and J gave up 7 bases, with 15 bases separating them. The CDR3 is CASMATGTYTQYF. The CDR3 DNA is TGTGCCAGTATGGCTACAGGGACATATACGCAGTATTTT.

The chain uses TRBV11-2 and TRBJ2-3, with TRBD1 matching 9 bases. CDR3 length equals 16 residues. Germline loops: CDR1 SGHAT, CDR2 FQNNGV. Trimming cost V 0 bases and J 4 bases; bases outside gene matches: 5. The CDR3 loop is CASSLEWGQGPDTQYF. The CDR3 DNA reads as TGTGCCAGCAGCTTAGAATGGGGACAGGGACCAGATACGCAGTATTTT.

Only one count was recorded for this clone. V usage is TRBV5-1 and J usage is TRBJ2-2; no clear D. The V gene's germline CDR1 is SGHRS and CDR2 YFSETQ. Trimming cost V 4 bases and J 3 bases, with 10 bases left between them. This CDR3 contains 14 residues. This CDR3 reads CASSHEWDTGELFF. CDR3 sequence (DNA): TGCGCCAGCAGCCACGAATGGGACACCGGGGAGCTGTTTTTT.

V usage is TRBV5-1 and J usage is TRBJ2-1; D ambiguous. V dropped 8 bases and J dropped 8 bases, with 8 bases sitting between them. The CDR3 length is 10 residues. Looked up from germline, CDR1 is SGHRS and CDR2 is YFSETQ. The CDR3 coding sequence is TGCGCCAGGGGAATAGATGAGCAGTTCTTC. Its protein is CARGIDEQFF. The variable domain in full, with the rest retrieved from reference TRBV5-1 and TRBJ2-1, is KAGVTQTPRYLIKTRGQQVTLSCSPISGHRSVSWYQQTPGQGLQFLFEYFSETQRNKGNFPGRFSGRQFSNSRSEMNVSTLELGDSALYLCARGIDEQFFGPGTRLTVL.

The chain links TRBV2 to TRBJ1-5; D not resolved. The CDR3 extends over 12 amino acids. V was clipped by 3 bases and J by 6 bases, with 6 bases between them. The germline V gene encodes CDR1 SNHLY and CDR2 FYNNEI. The CDR3 DNA reads TGTGCCAGCAGTGAGAACCGTCAGCCCCAGCATTTT. Translation gives CASSENRQPQHF.

This chain uses TRBV27 with TRBJ1-5; D perhaps matches TRBD1 (5 bases). Between the trimmed V and J ends, which lost 0 bases and 3 bases, there was a span of 15 bases. Looked up from germline, CDR1 is MNHEY and CDR2 is SMNVEV (reference sequence). This CDR3 comprises 17 residues. The CDR3 protein is CASSLSGAGWDNQPQHF. In DNA, the CDR3 is TGTGCCAGCAGTTTATCAGGGGCAGGGTGGGACAATCAGCCCCAGCATTTT.

Notes on this clone: It may be a read error: a sequence one base away is much more abundant. Other DNA sequences of this sample code for an identical CDR3. J is TRBJ2-7 and V is TRBV28; 7 bases fit TRBD2. Germline CDR1 MDHEN, CDR2 SYDVKM. The CDR3 has 14 amino acids. The CDR3 protein is CASSRAGKTYEQYF. DNA for the CDR3: TGTGCTAGCAGTAGAGCGGGGAAGACCTACGAGCAGTACTTC.

This chain uses TRBV5-4 with TRBJ2-2; 9 bases match TRBD1. V was pared by 4 bases and J by 2 bases, with 3 bases of the junction left unmatched. This CDR3 region has 15 residues. CDR1 and CDR2 from the germline V gene are SGHNT and YYREEE (reference sequence). CDR3 nucleotide sequence: TGTGCCAGCAGCCGGGGACAGGGAAACACCGGGGAGCTGTTTTTT. Amino acids: CASSRGQGNTGELFF.

This clone was counted once. Within the sample, other DNA sequences also encode this same CDR3. The chain couples TRBV5-1 to TRBJ2-3; tentatively, D is TRBD1 or TRBD2 (5 bases each). The CDR3 extends over 14 amino acids. Trimming removed 2 bases from V and 6 bases from J, with 13 bases in between. Germline loops: CDR1 SGHRS, CDR2 YFSETQ. CDR3 sequence reads: CASSFDSGSDTQYF. Written as DNA, the CDR3 is TGCGCCAGCAGCTTCGACAGCGGATCGGATACGCAGTATTTT.

In its sample, this clone was seen a few times. The V gene is TRBV6-6, the J gene TRBJ2-1, with a weak D call TRBD1 (6 bases). The CDR3 is 14 residues long. Germline V gene sequence: CDR1 MNHNY, CDR2 SVGAGI (reference sequence). Trimming took 6 bases from V and 8 from J, leaving 17 bases between them. The CDR3 bases are TGTGCCAGCAGGCGACTGGACAGAAACCATGAGCAGTTCTTC. The encoded protein is CASRRLDRNHEQFF.

The chain is built from TRBV6-6 and TRBJ1-2; D unclear. The germline V gene encodes CDR1 MNHNY and CDR2 SVGAGI (reference sequence). CDR3 length equals 11 residues. The V end was cut by 6 bases, the J end by 2 bases, with 4 bases between. The CDR3 sequence is CASRLNYGYTF. The DNA of the CDR3 is TGTGCCAGCAGATTAAACTATGGCTACACCTTC.

This clone came up once. The rearrangement links TRBV28 to TRBJ1-1, with 8 bases matching TRBD1. Germline-derived CDR1 and CDR2 are MDHEN and SYDVKM. Trimming removed 4 bases from V and 8 bases from J; junction bases left unmatched: 12. The CDR3 is made up of 15 amino acids. CDR3 coding DNA: TGTGCCAGCAGTTCCCCACCCAACAGGGGGGAAGAAGCTTTCTTT. This codes for CASSSPPNRGEEAFF.

A single count supports this clone. This chain connects TRBV6-6 to TRBJ1-2; TRBD1 aligns across 7 bases. Germline V gene lookup returns CDR1 MNHNY and CDR2 SVGAGI (reference sequence). The length of the CDR3 is 13 residues. Trimming at V came to 8 bases and at J to 3 bases, leaving 6 bases not matched to a gene. The CDR3 DNA reads as TGTGCCAGCGACTTTGGACAGGACTATGGCTACACCTTC. Its translation is CASDFGQDYGYTF.